These 2 T cell receptor beta chains came from one sample sequenced in a study of graft-versus-host responses after intestinal transplantation. Clones were read by immunoSEQ multiplex PCR, and TCRdb kept only the in-frame ones, dropping some. The data show approximately 94,000 clones, roughly 87% seen once. For these receptors, no antigen is known. Source: unstimulated CD4+ T cells sorted from spleen or lymph node cells, taken before transplant. These TCRs come from a human donor who was the organ donor for an intestinal transplant.

The chain uses TRBV18 and TRBJ1-2; 7 bases map to TRBD1. Germline CDR1 reads KGHSH; CDR2 reads LQKENI. Germline trimming cut 5 bases from V and 7 bases from J; bases unmatched to any gene: 7. The CDR3 consists of 13 residues. Written as DNA, the CDR3 is TGTGCCAGCTCAGAGACAGGGTCCGCTGGCTACACCTTC. Translated, it gives CASSETGSAGYTF.

The genes are TRBV11-3 and TRBJ2-5, with TRBD1 as a possible D gene (5 bases). Germline V CDR1 and CDR2: SGHNT, YENEEA. The CDR3 has 14 residues. V dropped 1 base and J dropped 1 base, with 7 bases sitting between them. The CDR3 reads CASSLGGSQETQYF. Here the CDR3 DNA reads TGTGCCAGCAGCTTAGGGGGCAGCCAAGAGACCCAGTACTTC.